The 18 T cell receptor beta chains in this list originate from one sample, sequenced in a study of cytomegalovirus exposure and HLA in healthy donors. 13 Jbeta primers and 60 Vbeta primers were used for the PCR. Measured with immunoSEQ multiplex PCR; TCRdb has only the in-frame clones, and not every one. The table records around 65,000 clones, almost 80% of them present only once. Sequencing input: PBMCs. These receptors were obtained from a girl aged 5-17 years in good health and CMV-seropositive.

The chain has TRBV5-1 and TRBJ1-2; the match to TRBD1 covers 8 bases. The CDR3 has 14 residues. Germline V CDR1 and CDR2: SGHRS, YFSETQ. Trimming at V came to 1 base and at J to 3 bases, leaving 2 bases not matched to a gene. The CDR3 loop reads CASSLSGQDYGYTF. The CDR3, as DNA: TGCGCCAGCAGCTTGTCGGGACAGGACTATGGCTACACCTTC.

This clone showed up just once. V usage is TRBV19 and J usage is TRBJ2-7, with D perhaps TRBD2 (7 bases). This CDR3 contains 15 residues. Trimming pared 3 bases from V and 2 bases from J, leaving 14 bases between. Germline V gene lookup returns CDR1 LNHDA and CDR2 SQIVND (reference sequence). The DNA of the CDR3 is TGTGCCAGTAGTATCTCGGGGGGCCTGGCCTACGAGCAGTACTTC. Protein product: CASSISGGLAYEQYF.

In this sample, this clone turned up a few times. The rearrangement links TRBV19 to TRBJ1-3, with D possibly matching TRBD1 (5 bases). Per the germline V gene, CDR1 is LNHDA and CDR2 is SQIVND (reference sequence). The length of the CDR3 is 14 residues. The ends were cut back, 6 bases at V and 2 bases at J, with 11 bases in the middle. CDR3 DNA sequence: TGTGCCAGTAGAGGCCAGGGCACTGGAAACACCATATATTTT. Translation gives CASRGQGTGNTIYF.

The rearrangement joins TRBV6-5 to TRBJ1-2; perhaps TRBD1 as D (6 bases). Germline V gives CDR1 MNHEY, CDR2 SVGAGI. The CDR3 length is 13 residues. V was clipped by 5 bases and J by 7 bases, with 14 bases between them. CDR3 bases: TGTGCCAGCAGTCCCCCCCAGGGGAGTGGCTACACCTTC. Its translation: CASSPPQGSGYTF.

There are a few counts of this clone. The J gene is TRBJ1-3, the V gene TRBV6-5; no reliable D call. Germline lookup yields CDR1 MNHEY and CDR2 SVGAGI. This CDR3 comprises 15 residues. V was shortened by 0 bases and J by 0 bases, with 6 bases between the two germline ends. The CDR3 DNA is TGTGCCAGCAGTTACTCGGGCAGCTCTGGAAACACCATATATTTT. As protein: CASSYSGSSGNTIYF.

This clone has more than one count but fewer than ten. The chain combines TRBV7-9 with TRBJ1-1, with D possibly being TRBD1 (5 bases). This CDR3 region has 14 residues. Germline V CDR1 and CDR2: SEHNR, FQNEAQ (reference sequence). V was trimmed by 5 bases and J by 4 bases, leaving 14 bases between them. The CDR3 bases are TGTGCCAGCAGCACAAGGACGGGGGGCACTGAAGCTTTCTTT. This sequence encodes CASSTRTGGTEAFF.

The chain couples TRBV2 to TRBJ2-3; 8 bases align to TRBD2. CDR3 size: 15 residues. Germline V CDR1 and CDR2: SNHLY, FYNNEI. After removal of 9 bases from V and 4 bases from J, the junction contained 12 bases not matched to a gene. CDR3 in DNA: TGTGCCAGGACCGCCAGCGGGAGTGTCTCAGATACGCAGTATTTT. Translating gives CARTASGSVSDTQYF.

This clone has just a few counts. The rearrangement joins TRBV28 to TRBJ1-4; 8 nucleotides align to TRBD1. Germline-derived CDR1 and CDR2 are MDHEN and SYDVKM. J was trimmed by 5 bases and V by 4 bases; bases with no gene match: 6. The CDR3 is made up of 15 amino acids. The CDR3: CASSSPGTGNEKLFF. The DNA of the CDR3 is TGTGCCAGCAGTTCCCCCGGGACAGGAAATGAAAAACTGTTTTTT.

The chain carries TRBV2 and TRBJ2-7, with 7 bases matching TRBD2. This CDR3 is built from 14 residues. The germline V gene has CDR1 SNHLY and CDR2 FYNNEI. V shed 7 bases and J 4 bases; nucleotides not matched to a gene: 10. The CDR3 spells CASNRLASEYEQYF. The CDR3 nucleotides read TGTGCCAGCAATAGACTAGCTAGCGAATACGAGCAGTACTTC. The full variable domain, with the rest looked up from reference TRBV2 and TRBJ2-7, is EPEVTQTPSHQVTQMGQEVILRCVPISNHLYFYWYRQILGQKVEFLVSFYNNEISEKSEIFDDQFSVERPDGSNFTLKIRSTKLEDSAMYFCASNRLASEYEQYFGPGTRLTVT.

The genes are TRBV29-1 and TRBJ2-5; a possible D gene is TRBD2 (6 bases). Germline CDR1 and CDR2: SQVTM and ANQGSEA. This CDR3 region has 12 residues. Trimming shortened V by 5 bases and J by 5 bases, and 12 bases separated the two germline ends. The CDR3 protein is CSVIIGGETQYF. CDR3 DNA sequence: TGCAGCGTTATCATCGGGGGTGAGACCCAGTACTTC.

This chain links TRBV5-1 with TRBJ1-2, with D uncertain. The V gene's germline CDR1 is SGHRS and CDR2 YFSETQ. The CDR3 spans 11 residues. Trimming stripped 0 bases from V and 8 bases from J, with 5 bases between. The CDR3 reads CASSLDRGYTF. The CDR3 DNA follows: TGCGCCAGCAGCTTGGACCGGGGCTACACCTTC.

This sequence joins TRBV7-2 and TRBJ1-5; 7 bases align to TRBD1. Germline-derived CDR1 and CDR2 are SGHTA and FQGNSA. V gave up 1 base and J gave up 7 bases; unmatched junction bases: 1. The CDR3 is 13 amino acids. The CDR3 DNA is TGTGCCAGCAGCTTAGGACAGGGCCAGCCCCAGCATTTT. This sequence encodes CASSLGQGQPQHF.

The genes are TRBV25-1 and TRBJ2-1; D gene uncertain. The V gene's germline CDR1 is MGHDK and CDR2 SYGVNS. CDR3 size: 18 residues. Deletions cut 4 bases from V and 3 bases from J, with 22 bases between. In DNA form, the CDR3 reads TGTGCCAGCAGTGGCCCCCCCAGCGACCCGACCCTCTACAATGAGCAGTTCTTC. It is translated as CASSGPPSDPTLYNEQFF.

The CDR3 nucleotides read TGTGCCAGCAGTGACTTAGGGACAGGGAATGAGCAGTTCTTC. Its translation: CASSDLGTGNEQFF. The V gene is TRBV6-4, the J gene TRBJ2-1; TRBD1 matches at 9 bases. The V and J ends lost 1 base and 7 bases, in that order; junction bases with no gene match: 2. The germline CDR1 and CDR2 sequences are MRHNA and SNTAGT. CDR3 length: 14 amino acids.

The chain combines TRBV29-1 with TRBJ2-3; D is unclear. The CDR3 is 13 amino acids. Trimming pared 4 bases from V and 2 bases from J, leaving 10 bases between. Germline CDR1 reads SQVTM; CDR2 reads ANQGSEA. The CDR3 here is CSVGHKNTDTQYF. The CDR3 nucleotides are TGCAGCGTTGGGCACAAAAACACAGATACGCAGTATTTT.

V gene TRBV29-1 combines with J gene TRBJ2-3, with TRBD2 identical over 7 bases. Germline lookup yields CDR1 SQVTM and CDR2 ANQGSEA. With 4 bases clipped from V and 0 bases from J, the junction kept 1 base outside the gene matches. CDR3 length: 13 amino acids. CDR3 in amino acids: CSVGGGSTDTQYF. The CDR3 DNA reads TGCAGCGTTGGGGGGGGTAGCACAGATACGCAGTATTTT.

The J gene is TRBJ2-2, the V gene TRBV27, with TRBD2 matching 8 bases. V was pared by 6 bases and J by 1 base, with 4 bases of the junction left unmatched. The CDR3 extends over 15 amino acids. CDR1 MNHEY and CDR2 SMNVEV come from the germline V gene (reference sequence). The CDR3 coding sequence is TGTGCCAGCAGGGAGGCGGGAGGGAACACCGGGGAGCTGTTTTTT. Protein: CASREAGGNTGELFF.

The chain employs TRBV5-6 and TRBJ2-7; D is uncertain. Trimming removed 6 bases at V and 1 base at J, with 14 bases between. In germline, CDR1 is SGHDT, CDR2 YYEEEE. CDR3 length: 14 amino acids. The CDR3 DNA reads TGTGCCAGCATCAGAACCGACTGTTCCTACGAGCAGTACTTC. It yields the protein CASIRTDCSYEQYF.